This T cell receptor (beta chain) is drawn from a study of cytomegalovirus exposure and HLA in healthy donors. The PCR used 60 Vbeta and 13 Jbeta primers. Authors' data handling: The authors later counted roughly 79 million unique TCR beta chains, 9 million to 12 million of them shared. Produced via immunoSEQ multiplex PCR; TCRdb's table is partial and in-frame only. V and J calls and clone size come straight from that table; D and trimming were deduced from the DNA. The sample records 35,000 to 55,000 clones, around two thirds being singletons. This CDR3 has 15 residues. Per the germline V gene, CDR1 is MNHEY and CDR2 is SVGAGI. V trimming: 2 bases; J trimming: 3 bases; junction bases outside the gene matches: 5.

This sequence was found in a human donor in good health. This chain connects TRBV6-5 to TRBJ2-7, with TRBD1 matching over 9 bases. Sequencing used PBMCs. The CDR3 protein is CASSYPGTGYYEQYF. CDR3 DNA: TGTGCCAGCAGTTACCCCGGGACAGGGTACTACGAGCAGTACTTC.